The rows below give T cell receptor beta chains drawn from one sample of a study of radiation and T cells in renal cell carcinoma. Only in-frame clones appear in the TCRdb table, and some are missing; sequencing was by immunoSEQ multiplex PCR. The repertoire holds roughly 130,000 clones, around 90% seen once, with over 4.5% in the top ten. Source: blood, taken from a patient whose treatment included radiotherapy and nephrectomy. These receptor sequences come from a woman aged 70-85 years with renal cell carcinoma. Each CDR3 is given with its conserved first and last residue. The D gene is left open where the match is weak. Some rows have no size entry. The others give once, few or many, or a class for an expanded clone.

j_gene | abundance | v_gene | d_gene | CDR3aa | CDR3nt
TRBJ1-6 | NA | TRBV6-5 | TRBD1 | CASSETGGNSPLHF | TGTGCCAGCAGTGAAACAGGGGGGAATTCACCCCTCCACTTT
TRBJ1-3 | NA | TRBV11-2 | TRBD1 | CASSWGQRLGNTIYF | TGTGCCAGCAGCTGGGGACAGCGACTGGGAAACACCATATATTTT
TRBJ2-2 | NA | TRBV27 | TRBD1 | CASSLNRGGTGELFF | TGTGCCAGCAGTTTAAACAGGGGTGGGACCGGGGAGCTGTTTTTT
TRBJ2-5 | NA | TRBV18 | TRBD1 | CASSPDRGKTQYF | TGTGCCAGCTCACCAGACAGGGGAAAGACCCAGTACTTC
TRBJ2-4 | NA | TRBV11-2 | TRBD1 | CASSLDPGGANIQYF | TGTGCCAGCAGCTTAGACCCAGGGGGCGCAAACATTCAGTACTTC
TRBJ2-3 | NA | TRBV5-1 | NA | CASSPGALPDTQYF | TGCGCCAGTAGCCCGGGGGCGCTACCAGATACGCAGTATTTT
TRBJ2-7 | NA | TRBV10-3 | NA | CAIRENYEQYF | TGTGCCATCCGGGAAAACTACGAGCAGTACTTC
TRBJ2-3 | NA | TRBV5-1 | NA | CASSLGTTSTDTQYF | TGCGCCAGCAGCTTGGGGACTACTAGCACAGATACGCAGTATTTT
TRBJ2-3 | NA | TRBV15 | NA | CATSSYRDTDTQYF | TGTGCCACCAGCAGCTACCGGGACACAGATACGCAGTATTTT
TRBJ2-1 | NA | TRBV30 | TRBD1 | CAWRPWDRPINEQFF | TGTGCCTGGAGGCCTTGGGACAGGCCGATCAATGAGCAGTTCTTC
TRBJ1-1 | NA | TRBV5-1 | TRBD1 | CASSPSAGGTEAFF | TGCGCCAGCAGCCCCTCGGCAGGGGGCACTGAAGCTTTCTTT
TRBJ1-1 | few | TRBV10-1 | NA | CASSEGDTEAFF | TGCGCCAGCAGTGAGGGAGACACTGAAGCTTTCTTT
TRBJ2-2 | NA | TRBV15 | TRBD1 | CATSRDLAGGTGELFF | TGTGCCACCAGCAGAGATTTGGCAGGGGGCACCGGGGAGCTGTTTTTT
TRBJ1-5 | NA | TRBV5-4 | NA | CASSLDRSNQPQHF | TGTGCCAGCAGCTTGGACAGATCAAATCAGCCCCAGCATTTT
TRBJ2-5 | NA | TRBV27 | NA | CASSFAGATQETQYF | TGTGCCAGCAGTTTCGCGGGGGCCACCCAAGAGACCCAGTACTTC
TRBJ1-5 | NA | TRBV2 | TRBD1 | CASRDRGRNQPQHF | TGTGCCAGCAGGGACAGGGGTAGGAATCAGCCCCAGCATTTT
TRBJ1-1 | NA | TRBV19 | TRBD1 | CASSITRGRPNTEAFF | TGTGCCAGTAGTATTACGAGGGGGCGACCGAACACTGAAGCTTTCTTT
TRBJ2-3 | NA | TRBV9 | TRBD2 | CASSAGGGPDTQYF | TGTGCCAGCAGCGCTGGGGGGGGTCCGGATACGCAGTATTTT
TRBJ2-7 | NA | TRBV29-1 | NA | CSVGTVSYEQYF | TGCAGCGTTGGGACGGTTTCCTACGAGCAGTACTTC
TRBJ2-7 | NA | TRBV5-1 | NA | CASSNGQIYEQYF | TGCGCCAGCAGCAACGGACAAATTTACGAGCAGTACTTC
TRBJ2-5 | NA | TRBV2 | NA | CASSEVGGETQYF | TGTGCCAGCAGTGAAGTCGGTGGAGAGACCCAGTACTTC
TRBJ1-4 | NA | TRBV10-3 | NA | CAISPKGEKLFF | TGTGCCATCAGTCCCAAGGGAGAAAAACTGTTTTTT
TRBJ2-1 | NA | TRBV7-9 | NA | CASSLEVTGNEQFF | TGTGCCAGCAGCTTAGAGGTGACAGGCAATGAGCAGTTCTTC
TRBJ1-6 | NA | TRBV19 | NA | CDPRQGHNSPLHF | TGTGACCCCCGGCAGGGTCATAATTCACCCCTCCACTTT
TRBJ2-2 | NA | TRBV5-1 | NA | CASAEGFGAGELFF | TGCGCCAGCGCGGAGGGGTTTGGGGCCGGGGAGCTGTTTTTT
TRBJ2-1 | NA | TRBV7-2 | TRBD1 | CASRKVGTGGLNEQFF | TGTGCCAGCAGAAAGGTTGGGACAGGGGGTCTCAATGAGCAGTTCTTC
TRBJ1-1 | once | TRBV11-1 | NA | CASRSDKPEAFF | TGTGCCAGCAGATCGGACAAGCCTGAAGCTTTCTTT
TRBJ2-4 | once | TRBV21-1 | NA | CASSKRAGGSKNIQYF | TGTGCCAGCAGCAAAAGGGCAGGGGGGTCCAAAAACATTCAGTACTTC
TRBJ1-5 | NA | TRBV6-6 | NA | CASSYSEGPQHF | TGTGCCAGCAGTTACTCCGAAGGGCCCCAGCATTTT
TRBJ2-6 | NA | TRBV7-9 | TRBD1 | CASSASGTASLSGANVLTF | TGTGCCAGCAGCGCGTCCGGGACAGCGTCCCTCTCTGGGGCCAACGTCCTGACTTTC
TRBJ1-2 | NA | TRBV28 | TRBD1 | CASRTDRKRDGYTF | TGTGCCAGCAGAACGGACAGGAAAAGAGATGGCTACACCTTC
TRBJ2-1 | NA | TRBV4-3 | NA | CASSQARLYNEQFF | TGCGCCAGCAGCCAAGCCCGACTCTACAATGAGCAGTTCTTC
TRBJ1-4 | NA | TRBV4-3 | NA | CASSRGVSGNEKLFF | TGCGCCAGCAGCCGAGGGGTTTCGGGTAATGAAAAACTGTTTTTT
TRBJ1-1 | few | TRBV6-4 | TRBD1 | CASSRQGDNTEAFF | TGTGCCAGCAGCAGACAGGGGGACAACACTGAAGCTTTCTTT
TRBJ2-2 | NA | TRBV6-6 | NA | CASSSTGDANTGELFF | TGTGCCAGCAGTTCCACAGGTGATGCGAACACCGGGGAGCTGTTTTTT
TRBJ1-5 | NA | TRBV6-6 | NA | CASSDPPGPQHF | TGTGCCAGCAGTGACCCTCCGGGGCCCCAGCATTTT
TRBJ2-7 | NA | TRBV7-2 | TRBD1 | CASTHWTGGEQYF | TGTGCCAGCACCCATTGGACAGGGGGCGAGCAGTACTTC